The source of this T cell receptor beta chain is a study of cytomegalovirus exposure and HLA in healthy donors. Findings and limits, study-wide: A later analysis showed TCR association rates differing by HLA locus, peaking at DRB1 and lowest at HLA-C. One cluster of highly shared sequence variants probably arose as a sequencing artifact.

V dropped 2 bases and J dropped 5 bases, with 22 bases sitting between them. Germline V lookup: CDR1 SGHRS, CDR2 YFSETQ. This CDR3 region has 17 residues. PCR amplification relied on 60 Vbeta primers (plus 13 Jbeta primers). Libraries were prepared by immunoSEQ multiplex PCR; TCRdb keeps only in-frame clonotypes and omits some of them. The sample lists around 200,000 clones; roughly four fifths were seen once. This clone was counted once. Its antigen is unidentified. The sample comprised PBMCs. This sequence joins TRBV5-1 and TRBJ1-1; TRBD1 is a possible D gene (5 bases). The origin of this receptor is a woman younger than 45 in good health and CMV-seropositive. CDR3 region: CASSFGGRGVLKTEAFF. The CDR3 DNA reads as TGCGCCAGCAGCTTTGGGGGTCGGGGGGTGCTTAAAACTGAAGCTTTCTTT.